The sequence of this TCR delta chain was determined in a study of DNA immune sequencing with unique molecular identifiers (dated by TCRdb to 2020 to 2021). For the study in its entirety: Immunomagnetic cell separation was used to enrich gammadelta T cells from buffy coats, and the genomic DNA of the enriched gammadelta T cells was sequenced. Fluorescence-activated cell sorting was used to enrich gammadelta T cells from the PBMC of 10 healthy people. To compare enriched and non-enriched samples, roughly 93 ng of enriched gammadelta T-cell DNA and roughly 950 ng of non-enriched PBMC DNA were sequenced. An ultrasensitive DNA-based TRD repertoire sequencing method using PCR-introduced unique molecular identifiers was developed and validated in the study. The method was checked using synthetic reference molecules and blood samples from healthy people. All donors were healthy people, and ten of the donors were profiled using sorted gammadelta T cells from peripheral blood.

The library was made by multiplex PCR. A 32-plex assay, with primers for all 8 TRDV and 4 TRDJ genes spanning the CDR3, was used to amplify the genomic DNA. A 12-nucleotide UMI was introduced during 2 to 4 barcoding PCR cycles, after which a second PCR was performed with Illumina adapter primers. AMPure XP beads were used for library purification, and library quality was checked on a Fragment Analyzer with the HS NGS Fragment kit. The sequencing was run with an Illumina MiniSeq mid-output kit, including about 20% PhiX, and 150 cycles of paired-end reads. In the authors' own workflow: MIGEC version 1.2.9 was used to process the reads, grouping reads by UMI and building error-corrected consensus sequences. For post-processing, modified scripts from VDJtools version 1.2.1 were used together with the tcR R package. TCRdb reanalyzed the public reads with the CATT caller, and identical DNA sequences were merged afterwards. The V and J calls shown here were made by TCRdb, not taken from the authors' results. Counted in this sample were roughly 2,100 delta-chain clones; around a fifth of them appeared once. Approximately 31% of the sample is taken by the ten largest.

General study outcomes and caveats: Among clonotypes in healthy donors, the most frequent TRD rearrangement was TRDV2 paired with TRDJ1. Healthy donors differed in TRD repertoire diversity, and several donors were highly oligoclonal, meaning the top 5 clonotypes made up more than half of productive molecules. Novel TRD sequences not targeted by the primers cannot be detected with the primer-based approach.

Here V drops 3 bases and J drops 0 bases, and the junction holds 6 bases not matched to any gene. Its CDR3 holds 15 amino acids, cysteine through phenylalanine. Left in the record is the CDR3 DNA by itself, 45 bases read in frame from the first base. CDR1 GEAIGNYY and CDR2 EKD are derived from the germline V gene. This clone is deemed medium-sized (0.01 to 0.1%). Its antigen target is currently unknown. The sample holds no much larger clone one base away, and base qualities are not on file. This sequence originates from a human donor in good health. The rearrangement combines TRDV2 with TRDJ1, with TRDD3 identical over 7 junction bases. Source material: gamma-delta T cells from PBMCs. CDR3 sequence: CACDLLGTDTDKLIF. DNA sequence: TGTGCCTGTGACCTACTGGGGACAGACACCGATAAACTCATCTTT.